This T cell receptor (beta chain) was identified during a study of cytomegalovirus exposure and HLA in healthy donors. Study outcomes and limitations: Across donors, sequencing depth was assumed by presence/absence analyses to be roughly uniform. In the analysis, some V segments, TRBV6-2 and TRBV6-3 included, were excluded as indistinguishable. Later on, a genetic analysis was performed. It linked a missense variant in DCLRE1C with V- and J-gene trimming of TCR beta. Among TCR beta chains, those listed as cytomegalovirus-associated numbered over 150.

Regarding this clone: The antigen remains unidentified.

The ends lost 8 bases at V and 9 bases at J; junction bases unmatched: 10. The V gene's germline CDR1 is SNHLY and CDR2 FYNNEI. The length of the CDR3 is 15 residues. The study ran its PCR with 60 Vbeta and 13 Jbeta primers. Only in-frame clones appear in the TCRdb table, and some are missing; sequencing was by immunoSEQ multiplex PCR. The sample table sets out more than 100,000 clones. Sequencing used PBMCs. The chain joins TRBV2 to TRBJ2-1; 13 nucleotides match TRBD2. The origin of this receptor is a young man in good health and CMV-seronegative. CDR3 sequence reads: CASGKGTSGASEQFF. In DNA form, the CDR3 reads TGTGCCAGCGGTAAAGGGACTAGCGGGGCCAGTGAGCAGTTCTTC.